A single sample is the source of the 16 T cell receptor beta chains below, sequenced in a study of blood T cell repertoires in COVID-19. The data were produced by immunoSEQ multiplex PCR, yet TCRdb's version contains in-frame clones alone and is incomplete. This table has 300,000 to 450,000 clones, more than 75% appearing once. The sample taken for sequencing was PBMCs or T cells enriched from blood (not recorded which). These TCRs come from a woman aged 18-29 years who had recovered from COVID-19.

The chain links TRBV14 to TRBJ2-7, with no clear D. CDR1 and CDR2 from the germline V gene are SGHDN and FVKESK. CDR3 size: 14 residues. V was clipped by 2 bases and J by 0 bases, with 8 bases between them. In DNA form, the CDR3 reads TGTGCCAGCAGCCAATTACCGGTCTCCTACGAGCAGTACTTC. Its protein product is CASSQLPVSYEQYF.

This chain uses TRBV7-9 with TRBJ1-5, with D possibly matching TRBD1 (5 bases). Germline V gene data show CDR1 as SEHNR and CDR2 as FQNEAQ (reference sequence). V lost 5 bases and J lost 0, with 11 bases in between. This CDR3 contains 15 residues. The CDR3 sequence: CASSPQGTSNQPQHF. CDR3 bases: TGTGCCAGCAGCCCCCAGGGAACTAGCAATCAGCCCCAGCATTTT.

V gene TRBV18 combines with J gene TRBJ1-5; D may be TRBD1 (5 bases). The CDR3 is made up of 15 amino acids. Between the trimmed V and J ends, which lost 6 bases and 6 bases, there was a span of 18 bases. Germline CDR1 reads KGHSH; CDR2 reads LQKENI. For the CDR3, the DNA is TGTGCCAGCTCCAATAAGTACAGGACGCGTCAGCCCCAGCATTTT. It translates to CASSNKYRTRQPQHF. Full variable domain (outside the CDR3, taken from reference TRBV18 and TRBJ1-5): NAGVMQNPRHLVRRRGQEARLRCSPMKGHSHVYWYRQLPEEGLKFMVYLQKENIIDESGMPKERFSAEFPKEGPSILRIQQVVRGDSAAYFCASSNKYRTRQPQHFGDGTRLSIL.

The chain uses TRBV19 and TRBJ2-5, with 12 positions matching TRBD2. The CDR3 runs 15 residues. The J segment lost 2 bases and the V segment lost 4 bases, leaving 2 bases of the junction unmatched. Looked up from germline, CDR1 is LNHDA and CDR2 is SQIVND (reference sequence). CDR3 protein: CASSSGTSGQETQYF. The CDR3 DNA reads TGTGCCAGTAGTAGTGGGACTAGCGGGCAAGAGACCCAGTACTTC.

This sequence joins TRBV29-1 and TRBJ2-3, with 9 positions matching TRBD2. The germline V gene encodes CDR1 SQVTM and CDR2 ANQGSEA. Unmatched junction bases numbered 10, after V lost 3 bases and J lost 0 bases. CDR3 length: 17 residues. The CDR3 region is CSVDRGKGLASTDTQYF. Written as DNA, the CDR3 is TGCAGCGTTGATAGGGGGAAAGGACTAGCGAGCACAGATACGCAGTATTTT.

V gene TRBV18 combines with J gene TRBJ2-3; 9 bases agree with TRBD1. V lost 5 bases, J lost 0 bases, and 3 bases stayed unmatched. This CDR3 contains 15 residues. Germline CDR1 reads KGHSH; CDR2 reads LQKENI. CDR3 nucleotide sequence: TGTGCCAGCTCAGGGACAGGGTGGAGCACAGATACGCAGTATTTT. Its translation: CASSGTGWSTDTQYF.

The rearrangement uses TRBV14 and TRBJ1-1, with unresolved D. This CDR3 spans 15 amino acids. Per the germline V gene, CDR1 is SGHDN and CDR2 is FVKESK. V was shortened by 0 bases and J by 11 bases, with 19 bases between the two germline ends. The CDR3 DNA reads TGTGCCAGCAGCCAAGATCGTGGAATGTTGGGCCGGGCTTTCTTT. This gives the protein CASSQDRGMLGRAFF.

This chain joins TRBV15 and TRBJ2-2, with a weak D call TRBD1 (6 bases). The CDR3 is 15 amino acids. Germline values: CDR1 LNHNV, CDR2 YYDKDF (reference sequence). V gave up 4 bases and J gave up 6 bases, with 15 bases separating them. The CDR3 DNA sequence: TGTGCCACCAGCATGGTTGCAGGGGTGGCCGGGGAGCTGTTTTTT. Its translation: CATSMVAGVAGELFF.

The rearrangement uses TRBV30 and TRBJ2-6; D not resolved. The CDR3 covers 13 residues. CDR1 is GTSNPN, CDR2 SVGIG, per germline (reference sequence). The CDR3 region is CARSVSGANVLTF. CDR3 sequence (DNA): TGTGCTCGGAGCGTATCTGGGGCCAACGTCCTGACTTTC.

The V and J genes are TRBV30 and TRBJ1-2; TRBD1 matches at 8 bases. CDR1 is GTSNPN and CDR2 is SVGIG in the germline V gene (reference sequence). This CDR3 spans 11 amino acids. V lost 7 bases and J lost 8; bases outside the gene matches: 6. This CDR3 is CASAGGLGYTF. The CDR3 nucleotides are TGTGCCTCCGCAGGGGGCTTGGGCTACACCTTC.

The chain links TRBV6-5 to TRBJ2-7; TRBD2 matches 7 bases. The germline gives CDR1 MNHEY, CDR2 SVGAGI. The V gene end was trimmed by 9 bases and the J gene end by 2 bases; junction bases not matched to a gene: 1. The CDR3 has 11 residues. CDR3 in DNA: TGTGCCAGTGGACTAGCCTACGAGCAGTACTTC. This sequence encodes CASGLAYEQYF.

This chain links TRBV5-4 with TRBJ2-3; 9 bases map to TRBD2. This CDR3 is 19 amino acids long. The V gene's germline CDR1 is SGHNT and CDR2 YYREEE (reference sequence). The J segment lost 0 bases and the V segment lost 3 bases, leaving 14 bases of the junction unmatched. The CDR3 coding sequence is TGTGCCAGCAGCTGGCACAGAATTACTAGCGGGCCGAGCACAGATACGCAGTATTTT. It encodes CASSWHRITSGPSTDTQYF.

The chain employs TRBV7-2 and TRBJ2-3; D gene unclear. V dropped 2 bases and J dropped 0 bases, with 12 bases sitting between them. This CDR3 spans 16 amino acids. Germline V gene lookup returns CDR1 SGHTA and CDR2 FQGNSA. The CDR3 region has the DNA TGTGCCAGCAGCTTACCGAGAGAAAGTAGCACAGATACGCAGTATTTT. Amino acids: CASSLPRESSTDTQYF.

The DNA of the CDR3 is TGTGCCAGCAGTCGGGACAGGGGTCTTCTGTGCACAGATACGCAGTATTTT. This encodes CASSRDRGLLCTDTQYF. The chain uses TRBV7-3 and TRBJ2-3; TRBD1 agrees at 10 bases. The CDR3 length is 17 residues. Germline CDR1 is SGHTA and CDR2 is FQGTGA. After removal of 6 bases from V and 1 base from J, the junction contained 10 bases not matched to a gene.

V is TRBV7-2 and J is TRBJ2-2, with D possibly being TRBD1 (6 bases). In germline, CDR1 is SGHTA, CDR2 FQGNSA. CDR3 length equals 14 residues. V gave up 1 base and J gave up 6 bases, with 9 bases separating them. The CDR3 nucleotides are TGTGCCAGCAGCTTAGGCAGGGGTGCCGGGGAGCTGTTTTTT. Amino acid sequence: CASSLGRGAGELFF.

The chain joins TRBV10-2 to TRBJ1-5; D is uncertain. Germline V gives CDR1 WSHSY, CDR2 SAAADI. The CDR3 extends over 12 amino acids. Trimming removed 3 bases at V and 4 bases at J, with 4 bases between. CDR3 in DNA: TGCGCCAGCAGTGAAGCGAATCAGCCCCAGCATTTT. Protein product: CASSEANQPQHF.